What follows is one T cell receptor beta chain and its context. Its antigen is undetermined. The data originate from a study of human T cells and chemical hapten exposure. Study-wide results and caveats: Because all patients had alopecia, their immune responses might differ from healthy ones.

From the RACE reads, TCRdb called clonotypes with MiXCR, one entry per CDR3 protein. The sample consists of roughly 42,000 distinct CDR3 sequences, roughly 10% of them appearing once. V lost 4 bases to trimming and J lost 0 bases; unmatched junction nucleotides: 2. Germline V gene data show CDR1 as SEHNR and CDR2 as FQNEAQ (reference sequence). The CDR3 is made up of 14 amino acids. Time point reported: patch test 2, 6 weeks after DPC sensitization. Treatment meaning: therapeutic diphenylcyclopropenone sensitization with weekly scalp DPC. The total RNA was obtained from whole blood that was not fractionated.

The TCR comes from a woman in her twenties or thirties with alopecia areata. Some clones in this sample may be carry-over from other donors' samples. The chain recombines TRBV7-9 with TRBJ2-5; 7 nucleotides match TRBD1. The sample in question was whole blood, obtained in connection with sensitization to the hapten diphenylcyclopropenone (DPC). CDR3 residues: CASSWDRYQETQYF. The CDR3 DNA follows: TGTGCCAGCAGCTGGGACAGATACCAAGAGACCCAGTACTTC.